Sequencing of this T cell receptor beta chain was carried out in a study of CD8+CD57+ T cells in acquired aplastic anemia. Overall study: Healthy donor CD4+ cell samples had a mean of roughly 10 million reads. Study-wide points: The same twenty-nine CD8+ CDR3 sequences occurred in patients and in controls. Patient and control CD8+ Simpson's diversity was not significantly different.

CDR3 and TCR beta VDJ profiling relied on a genomic DNA template. TCRdb ran MiXCR on the reads and lists one entry per CDR3 protein. In the table there are over 200,000 distinct CDR3 sequences, over 60% of which are singletons. With respect to this clonotype: The target antigen is unknown.

Input material: sorted CD4+, CD8+, or CD8+CD57+ T cells (not recorded which) from PBMCs. The sequence came from a human donor in good health.

In nucleotides, the CDR3 is TGTGCCAGCAGGGCCGACAGGGGGGTTACGCAGTATTTT. Residues: CASRADRGVTQYF. This chain links TRBV2 with TRBJ2-3; TRBD1 matches 9 bases. CDR1 and CDR2 (germline): SNHLY, FYNNEI. V lost 6 bases, J lost 8 bases, and 6 bases stayed unmatched. This CDR3 region has 13 residues.